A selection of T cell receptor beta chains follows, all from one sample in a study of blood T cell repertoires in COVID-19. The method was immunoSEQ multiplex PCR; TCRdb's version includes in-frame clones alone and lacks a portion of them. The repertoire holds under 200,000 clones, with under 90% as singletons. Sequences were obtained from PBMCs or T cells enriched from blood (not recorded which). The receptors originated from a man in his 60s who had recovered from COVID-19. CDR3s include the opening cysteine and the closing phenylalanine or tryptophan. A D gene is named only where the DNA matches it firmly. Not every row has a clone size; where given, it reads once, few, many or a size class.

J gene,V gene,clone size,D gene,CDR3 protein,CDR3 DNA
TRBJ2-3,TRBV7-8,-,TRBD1,CASSAIGTATSTDTQYF,TGTGCCAGCAGCGCGATTGGGACAGCAACAAGCACAGATACGCAGTATTTT
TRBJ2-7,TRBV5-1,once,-,CASGPGEGRMEQYF,TGCGCCAGCGGTCCGGGCGAGGGGAGGATGGAGCAGTACTTC
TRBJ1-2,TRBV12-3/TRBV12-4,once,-,CASSTSNYGYTF,TGTGCCAGCAGTACCAGTAACTATGGCTACACCTTC
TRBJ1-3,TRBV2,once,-,CASRARDFSSGNTIYF,TGTGCCAGCAGGGCTCGGGACTTCAGCTCTGGAAACACCATATATTTT
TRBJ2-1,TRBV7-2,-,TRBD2,CASSFTSGAYNEQFF,TGTGCCAGCAGCTTCACTAGCGGGGCCTACAATGAGCAGTTCTTC
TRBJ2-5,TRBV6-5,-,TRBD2,CASALSSGPQETQYF,TGTGCCAGCGCCCTCTCTAGCGGTCCCCAAGAGACCCAGTACTTC
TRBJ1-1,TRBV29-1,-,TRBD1,CSAGTGSNTEAFF,TGCAGCGCCGGGACAGGGTCAAACACTGAAGCTTTCTTT
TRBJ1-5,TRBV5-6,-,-,CASSPAAFSNQPQHF,TGTGCCAGCAGCCCGGCGGCTTTCAGCAATCAGCCCCAGCATTTT
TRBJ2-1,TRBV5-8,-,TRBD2,CASSLLAGVPNEQFF,TGTGCCAGCAGCTTGCTTGCGGGAGTTCCCAATGAGCAGTTCTTC
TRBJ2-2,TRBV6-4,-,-,CAGMREMNTGELFF,TGTGCCGGCATGAGAGAGATGAACACCGGGGAGCTGTTTTTT
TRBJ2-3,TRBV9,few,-,CASSPRGSLADTQYF,TGTGCCAGCAGCCCCCGGGGGTCCCTAGCAGATACGCAGTATTTT
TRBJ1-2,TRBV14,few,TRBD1,CASSRRTGGRDGYTF,TGTGCCAGCAGCCGCCGGACAGGGGGCAGGGATGGCTACACCTTC
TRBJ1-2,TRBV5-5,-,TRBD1,CASSFGATGVGYTF,TGTGCCAGCAGCTTTGGAGCTACAGGGGTTGGCTACACCTTC
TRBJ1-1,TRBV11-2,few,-,CASSLGHGGGKMNTEAFF,TGTGCCAGCAGCTTAGGACATGGGGGAGGCAAAATGAACACTGAAGCTTTCTTT
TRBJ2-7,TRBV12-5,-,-,CASALRMFYEQYF,TGTGCTAGTGCTCTAAGAATGTTCTACGAGCAGTACTTC
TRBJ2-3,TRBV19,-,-,CASSIGAGSTDTQYF,TGTGCCAGTAGTATTGGCGCGGGAAGCACAGATACGCAGTATTTT
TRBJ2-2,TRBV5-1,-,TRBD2,CASSSGTSQAGELFF,TGCGCCAGCAGCTCCGGGACTAGCCAGGCCGGGGAGCTGTTTTTT
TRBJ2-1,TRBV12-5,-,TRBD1,CASGLGQGAPNEQFF,TGTGCTAGTGGTTTGGGACAGGGGGCGCCCAATGAGCAGTTCTTC
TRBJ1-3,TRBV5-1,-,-,CASSQQGPGNTIYF,TGCGCCAGCAGCCAACAGGGTCCCGGAAACACCATATATTTT
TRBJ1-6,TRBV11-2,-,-,CASSLSGFSYNSPLHF,TGTGCCAGCAGCTTATCGGGGTTTTCCTATAATTCACCCCTCCACTTT
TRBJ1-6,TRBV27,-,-,CASRYREGRSPLHF,TGTGCCAGCAGATATAGGGAGGGTCGTTCACCCCTCCACTTT
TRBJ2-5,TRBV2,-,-,CASSERTGRETQYF,TGTGCCAGCAGTGAGAGAACAGGGCGTGAGACCCAGTACTTC
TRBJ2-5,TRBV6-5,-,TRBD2,CASRRAGGPRETQYF,TGTGCCAGCAGACGAGCGGGGGGGCCGCGGGAGACCCAGTACTTC
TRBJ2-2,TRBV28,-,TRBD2,CASSPTLTSGRVAGELFF,TGTGCCAGCAGTCCCACTCTGACTAGCGGGAGGGTGGCCGGGGAGCTGTTTTTT
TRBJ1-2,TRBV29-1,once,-,CSVRQYPNYGYTF,TGCAGCGTGCGACAGTACCCTAACTATGGCTACACCTTC
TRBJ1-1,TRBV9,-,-,CASSVVQGNTEAFF,TGTGCCAGCAGCGTAGTTCAGGGGAACACTGAAGCTTTCTTT
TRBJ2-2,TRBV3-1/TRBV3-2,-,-,CASSQGLSPLPTGELFF,TGTGCCAGCAGCCAAGGCCTGAGTCCCCTACCGACCGGGGAGCTGTTTTTT
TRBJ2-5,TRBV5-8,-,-,CASSSFGTQYF,TGTGCCAGCAGCTCGTTCGGGACCCAGTACTTC
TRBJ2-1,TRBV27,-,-,CASSSSGTYNEQFF,TGTGCCAGCAGTTCCTCAGGGACCTACAATGAGCAGTTCTTC
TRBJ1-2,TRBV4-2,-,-,CASSHPRGGDGYTF,TGTGCCAGCAGCCACCCGAGGGGGGGTGATGGCTACACCTTC
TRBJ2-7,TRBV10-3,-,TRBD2,CAISGLAGAYEQYF,TGTGCCATCAGTGGACTAGCGGGAGCTTACGAGCAGTACTTC
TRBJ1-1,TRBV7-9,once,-,CASSLGSREYTEAFF,TGTGCCAGCAGCTTAGGGTCAAGGGAGTACACTGAAGCTTTCTTT
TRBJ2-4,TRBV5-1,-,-,CASSSYSPRAKNIQYF,TGCGCCAGCAGCTCCTACTCCCCACGAGCCAAAAACATTCAGTACTTC
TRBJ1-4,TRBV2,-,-,CASSSTSGLLANEKLFF,TGTGCCAGCAGCTCGACAAGCGGACTCTTGGCTAATGAAAAACTGTTTTTT
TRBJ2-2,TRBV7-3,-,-,CASSLSQGPLNTGELFF,TGTGCCAGCAGCTTAAGTCAGGGGCCGTTGAACACCGGGGAGCTGTTTTTT
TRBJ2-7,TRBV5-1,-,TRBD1,CASSPAGTGVLYEQYF,TGCGCCAGCAGCCCTGCCGGGACAGGGGTCCTCTACGAGCAGTACTTC
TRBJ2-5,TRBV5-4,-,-,CASSSFGAETQYF,TGTGCCAGCAGCTCGTTTGGGGCGGAGACCCAGTACTTC
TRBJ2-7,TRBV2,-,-,CASKTGRNPSYEQYF,TGTGCCAGCAAGACGGGGAGGAACCCCTCCTACGAGCAGTACTTC
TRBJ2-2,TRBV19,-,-,CASSILAGELFF,TGTGCCAGTAGTATACTAGCCGGGGAGCTGTTTTTT
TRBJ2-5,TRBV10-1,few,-,CASSEFGEETQYF,TGCGCCAGCAGTGAGTTCGGGGAAGAGACCCAGTACTTC
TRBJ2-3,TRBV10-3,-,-,CAIQGTGDTQYF,TGTGCCATTCAGGGGACGGGGGATACGCAGTATTTT
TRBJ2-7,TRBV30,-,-,CAWRGMTGVYEQYF,TGTGCCTGGAGGGGTATGACAGGTGTATACGAGCAGTACTTC
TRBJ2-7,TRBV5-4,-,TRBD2,CASSSGLASYEQYF,TGTGCCAGCAGCTCTGGACTAGCTTCCTACGAGCAGTACTTC
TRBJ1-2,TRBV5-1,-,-,CASSLAVSTYGYTF,TGCGCCAGCAGCTTGGCGGTCTCTACCTATGGCTACACCTTC
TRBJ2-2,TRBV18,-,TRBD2,CASSPLTSGNTGELFF,TGTGCCAGCTCACCACTGACTAGCGGGAACACCGGGGAGCTGTTTTTT
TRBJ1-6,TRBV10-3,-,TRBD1,CAISGQGESPLHF,TGTGCCATTTCAGGACAGGGAGAATCACCCCTCCACTTT
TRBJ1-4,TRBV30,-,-,CAWSIGANEKLFF,TGTGCCTGGAGTATAGGGGCTAATGAAAAACTGTTTTTT
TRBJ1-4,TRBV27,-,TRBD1,CASSRTGRSEKLFF,TGTGCCAGCAGTAGGACAGGGAGAAGTGAAAAACTGTTTTTT
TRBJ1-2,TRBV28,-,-,CASSLRVRGYTF,TGTGCCAGCAGTTTGCGGGTTCGCGGCTACACCTTC
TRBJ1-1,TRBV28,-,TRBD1,CASSPRTGVNTEAFF,TGTGCCAGCAGCCCCCGGACAGGTGTGAACACTGAAGCTTTCTTT
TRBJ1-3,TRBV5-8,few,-,CASSLVGRSGNTIYF,TGTGCCAGCAGCTTGGTTGGGCGCTCTGGAAACACCATATATTTT
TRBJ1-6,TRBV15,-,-,CATSREPDRRNSPLHF,TGTGCCACCAGCAGAGAACCGGACAGAAGAAATTCACCCCTCCACTTT
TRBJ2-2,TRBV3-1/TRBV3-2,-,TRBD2,CASSALAGASFTGELFF,TGTGCCAGCTCCGCGCTAGCGGGAGCCTCGTTCACCGGGGAGCTGTTTTTT
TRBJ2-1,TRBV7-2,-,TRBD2,CASSLGTSGSNEQFF,TGTGCCAGCAGCTTGGGGACTAGCGGGAGTAATGAGCAGTTCTTC
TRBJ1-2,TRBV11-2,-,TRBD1,CASSRDRSYYGYTF,TGTGCCAGCAGCAGGGACAGATCCTACTATGGCTACACCTTC
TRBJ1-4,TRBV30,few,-,CAWSITVPNEKLFF,TGTGCCTGGAGTATTACAGTTCCTAATGAAAAACTGTTTTTT
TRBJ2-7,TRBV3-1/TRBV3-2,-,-,CASSQESPGRGNYEQYF,TGTGCCAGCAGCCAAGAGTCGCCGGGTAGGGGTAACTACGAGCAGTACTTC
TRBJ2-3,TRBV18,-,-,CASSRPRGAGTDTQYF,TGTGCCAGCTCGCGCCCCAGGGGAGCGGGAACAGATACGCAGTATTTT
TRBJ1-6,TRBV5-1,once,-,CASSFERSYNSPLHF,TGCGCCAGCAGCTTCGAGAGGTCCTATAATTCACCCCTCCACTTT